The clone carrying this TCR beta chain was seen a handful of times. The antigen is unknown. J lost 0 bases, V lost 6 bases, and 5 bases had no gene match. Germline lookup yields CDR1 MNHEY and CDR2 SMNVEV (reference sequence). This CDR3 has 15 amino acids. These data originate in a study of identical twins. Study-level points and caveats: The abundant beta clonotypes from cord blood had fewer insertions, and memory repertoires had none of this. Models underpredicted monozygotic twin sharing of out-of-frame TCR alpha.

TCRdb reanalysed the 5' RACE reads using MiXCR and keeps one entry per CDR3 protein. The sample records approximately 500,000 distinct CDR3 sequences, about 16% being singletons. These sequences were also reported in another study, on yellow fever vaccine responses in identical twins. That work adds: Twins reportedly mounted vaccine T cell responses that seemed partly convergent, partly personalized.

The origin of this receptor is a young woman in good health. The rearrangement links TRBV27 to TRBJ2-3; 8 bases are a match to TRBD2. Sequences were obtained from CD4+ T cells sorted from blood. The CDR3 coding sequence is TGTGCCAGCAGCCTCGGGAGGGTTAGCACAGATACGCAGTATTTT. It translates to CASSLGRVSTDTQYF.